The following is a TCR beta chain sequence with its context. Its target is not known. Some clones are missing from TCRdb's copy, which holds only in-frame ones; the method was immunoSEQ multiplex PCR. The table lists about 56,000 clones, around 75% of them singletons, with around 5% in the top ten. Germline V gene data show CDR1 as SGHNT and CDR2 as YYREEE (reference sequence). V was clipped by 3 bases and J by 2 bases; unmatched bases: 6. This CDR3 is built from 17 residues. This sample was taken from a study of a mutant IDH1 vaccine in newly diagnosed glioma. Study as a whole: Patients under treatment included 62.5% males and approximately 40% females and had a mean age of approximately 43 years. The therapy given earlier, which was standard therapy, consisted of radiotherapy, temozolomide, or both, and most of the patients received both.

The sample's time point: week 47, end of study. Every vaccine dose comprised 300 ug of mutant IDH1 20-mer peptide plus topical imiquimod. J is TRBJ2-3 and V is TRBV5-4, with 13 nucleotides matching TRBD2. The source is a man aged 45-60 years with glioma. The sample here was PBMCs, taken from a glioma patient whose treatment included an IDH1 peptide vaccine. For the CDR3, the DNA is TGTGCCAGCAGCTCAGGACTAGCGGGGGCCAACACAGATACGCAGTATTTT. Translation gives CASSSGLAGANTDTQYF.